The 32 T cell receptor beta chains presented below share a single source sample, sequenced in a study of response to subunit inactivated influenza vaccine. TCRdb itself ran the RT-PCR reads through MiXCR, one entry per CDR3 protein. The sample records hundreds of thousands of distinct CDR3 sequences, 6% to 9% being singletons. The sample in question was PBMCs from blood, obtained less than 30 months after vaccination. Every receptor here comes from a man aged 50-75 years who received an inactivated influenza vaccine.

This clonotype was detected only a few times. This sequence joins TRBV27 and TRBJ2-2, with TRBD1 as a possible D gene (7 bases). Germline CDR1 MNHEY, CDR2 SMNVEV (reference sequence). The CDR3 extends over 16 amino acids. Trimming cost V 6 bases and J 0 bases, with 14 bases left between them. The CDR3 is CASRRQGGANTGELFF. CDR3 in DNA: TGTGCCAGCAGAAGGCAGGGGGGAGCGAACACCGGGGAGCTGTTTTTT.

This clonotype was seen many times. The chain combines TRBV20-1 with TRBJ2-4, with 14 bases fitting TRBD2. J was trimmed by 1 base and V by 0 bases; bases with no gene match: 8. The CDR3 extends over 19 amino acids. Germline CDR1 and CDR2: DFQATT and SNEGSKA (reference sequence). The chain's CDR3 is CSARDRLAGGPSAKNIQYF. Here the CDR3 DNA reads TGCAGTGCTAGAGACCGACTAGCGGGGGGGCCCTCTGCCAAAAACATTCAGTACTTC.

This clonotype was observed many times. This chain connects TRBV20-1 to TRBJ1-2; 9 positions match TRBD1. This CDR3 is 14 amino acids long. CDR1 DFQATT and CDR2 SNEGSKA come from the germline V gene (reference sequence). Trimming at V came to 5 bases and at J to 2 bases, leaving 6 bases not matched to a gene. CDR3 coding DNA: TGCAGTGCTCACGGGGACAGGGTGAACTATGGCTACACCTTC. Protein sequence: CSAHGDRVNYGYTF.

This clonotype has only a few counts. CDR3 nucleotide sequence: TGCGCCAGCAGCTTCCTAGCGGGAGGTCACGAGCAGTACTTC. Translation gives CASSFLAGGHEQYF. This chain uses TRBV5-1 with TRBJ2-7; 11 bases match TRBD2. CDR1 and CDR2 from the germline V gene are SGHRS and YFSETQ. With 2 bases clipped from V and 5 bases from J, the junction kept 3 bases outside the gene matches. The CDR3 loop spans 14 amino acids.

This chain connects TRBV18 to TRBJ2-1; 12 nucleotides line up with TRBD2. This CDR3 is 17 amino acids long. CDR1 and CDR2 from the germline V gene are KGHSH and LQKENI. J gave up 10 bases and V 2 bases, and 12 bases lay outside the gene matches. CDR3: CASSPNLLAGGTTEQFF. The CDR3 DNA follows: TGTGCCAGCTCACCAAATCTACTAGCGGGGGGTACCACGGAGCAGTTCTTC.

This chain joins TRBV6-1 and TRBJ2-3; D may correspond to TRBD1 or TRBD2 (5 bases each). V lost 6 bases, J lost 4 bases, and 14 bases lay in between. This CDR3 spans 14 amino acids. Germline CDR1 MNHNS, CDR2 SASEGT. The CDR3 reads CASRRDHSSDTQYF. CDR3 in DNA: TGTGCCAGCAGGAGGGACCACTCATCAGATACGCAGTATTTT.

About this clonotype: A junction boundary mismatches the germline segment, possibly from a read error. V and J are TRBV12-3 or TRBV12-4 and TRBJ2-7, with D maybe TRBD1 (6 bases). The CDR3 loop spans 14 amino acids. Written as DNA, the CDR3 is TGTGCCAGCAGCTTGTCAGGGGTCTCCAACGAGCAGTACTTC. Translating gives CASSLSGVSNEQYF.

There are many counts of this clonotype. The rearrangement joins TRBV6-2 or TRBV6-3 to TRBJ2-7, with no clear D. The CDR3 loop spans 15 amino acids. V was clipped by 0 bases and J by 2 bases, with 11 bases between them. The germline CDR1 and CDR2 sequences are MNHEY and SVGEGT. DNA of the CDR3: TGTGCCAGCAGTTACTCGTTGGGGTTACCCTACGAGCAGTACTTC. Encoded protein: CASSYSLGLPYEQYF.

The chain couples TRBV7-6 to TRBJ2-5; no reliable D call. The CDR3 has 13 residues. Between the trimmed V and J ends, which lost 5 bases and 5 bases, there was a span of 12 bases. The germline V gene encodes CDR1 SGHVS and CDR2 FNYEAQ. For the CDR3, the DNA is TGTGCCAGCAGCCAGTCCGGGTTGGAGACCCAGTACTTC. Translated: CASSQSGLETQYF.

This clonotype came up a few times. CDR3 amino acids: CASRPRGWSTDTQYF. CDR3 DNA: TGTGCCAGTAGGCCAAGGGGTTGGAGCACAGATACGCAGTATTTT. The chain joins TRBV19 to TRBJ2-3, with a weak D call TRBD1 (5 bases). The V gene's germline CDR1 is LNHDA and CDR2 SQIVND (reference sequence). Trimming cost V 6 bases and J 0 bases, with 13 bases left between them. CDR3 length: 15 residues. Full variable domain (missing parts from reference TRBV19 and TRBJ2-3): DGGITQSPKYLFRKEGQNVTLSCEQNLNHDAMYWYRQDPGQGLRLIYYSQIVNDFQKGDIAEGYSVSREKKESFPLTVTSAQKNPTAFYLCASRPRGWSTDTQYFGPGTRLTVL.

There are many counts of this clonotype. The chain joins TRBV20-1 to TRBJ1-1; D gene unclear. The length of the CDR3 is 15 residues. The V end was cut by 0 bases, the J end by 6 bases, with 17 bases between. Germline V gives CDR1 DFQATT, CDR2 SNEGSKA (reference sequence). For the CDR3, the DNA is TGCAGTGCTAGAGATACTAGCAGTTTTATCCCTGAAGCTTTCTTT. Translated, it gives CSARDTSSFIPEAFF.

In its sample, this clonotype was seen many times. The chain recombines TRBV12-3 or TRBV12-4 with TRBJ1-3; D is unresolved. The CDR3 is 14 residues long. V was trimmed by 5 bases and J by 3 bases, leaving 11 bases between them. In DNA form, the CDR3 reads TGTGCCAGCAGTCAATCATACGGTGGAAACACCATATATTTT. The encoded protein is CASSQSYGGNTIYF.

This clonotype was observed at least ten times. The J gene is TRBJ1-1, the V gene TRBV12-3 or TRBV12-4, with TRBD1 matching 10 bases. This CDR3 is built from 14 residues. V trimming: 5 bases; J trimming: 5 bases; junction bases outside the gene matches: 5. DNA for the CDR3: TGTGCCAGCAGTGTTGACAGGGGGCGAACTGAAGCTTTCTTT. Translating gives CASSVDRGRTEAFF.

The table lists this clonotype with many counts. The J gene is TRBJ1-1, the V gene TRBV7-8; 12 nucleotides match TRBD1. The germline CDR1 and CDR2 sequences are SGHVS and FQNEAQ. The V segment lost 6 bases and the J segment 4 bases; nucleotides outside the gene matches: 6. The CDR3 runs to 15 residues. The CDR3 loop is CASSPGQGAFTEAFF. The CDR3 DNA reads TGTGCCAGCAGTCCGGGACAGGGGGCTTTCACTGAAGCTTTCTTT.

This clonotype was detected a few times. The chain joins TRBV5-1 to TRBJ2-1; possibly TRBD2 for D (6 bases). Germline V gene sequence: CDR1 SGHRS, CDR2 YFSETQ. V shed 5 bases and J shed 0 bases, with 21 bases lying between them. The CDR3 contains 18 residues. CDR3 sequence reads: CASSYSGRPGSSYNEQFF. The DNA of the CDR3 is TGCGCCAGCAGTTATTCAGGGAGGCCAGGAAGCTCCTACAATGAGCAGTTCTTC.

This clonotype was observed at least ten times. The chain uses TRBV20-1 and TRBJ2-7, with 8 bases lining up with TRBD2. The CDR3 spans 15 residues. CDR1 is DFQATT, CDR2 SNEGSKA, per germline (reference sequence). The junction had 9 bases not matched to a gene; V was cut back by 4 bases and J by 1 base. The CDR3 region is CSANLLGGRSYEQYF. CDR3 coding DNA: TGCAGTGCTAACCTCCTGGGCGGGAGGTCCTACGAGCAGTACTTC.

CDR3 sequence reads: CSARGRGTLHF. CDR3 bases: TGCAGTGCTAGGGGTAGAGGAACCCTCCACTTT. This rearrangement joins TRBV20-1 to TRBJ1-6; no definite D call. There are 11 residues in the CDR3. Trimming took off 3 bases at V and 14 bases at J, with 11 bases between the two ends. Germline values: CDR1 DFQATT, CDR2 SNEGSKA (reference sequence).

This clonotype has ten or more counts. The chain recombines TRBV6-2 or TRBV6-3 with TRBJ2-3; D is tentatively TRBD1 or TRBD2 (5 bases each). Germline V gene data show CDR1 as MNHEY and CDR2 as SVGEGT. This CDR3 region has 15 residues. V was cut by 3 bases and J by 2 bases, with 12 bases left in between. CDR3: CASSYTGPNTDTQYF. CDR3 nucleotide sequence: TGTGCCAGCAGTTATACGGGGCCGAACACAGATACGCAGTATTTT.

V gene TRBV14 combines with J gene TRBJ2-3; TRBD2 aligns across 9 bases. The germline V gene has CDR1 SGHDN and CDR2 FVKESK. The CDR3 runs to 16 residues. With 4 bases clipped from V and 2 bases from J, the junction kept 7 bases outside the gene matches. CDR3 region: CASSRVRTSATDTQYF. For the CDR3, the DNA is TGTGCCAGCAGCCGTGTGAGGACTAGCGCCACAGATACGCAGTATTTT.

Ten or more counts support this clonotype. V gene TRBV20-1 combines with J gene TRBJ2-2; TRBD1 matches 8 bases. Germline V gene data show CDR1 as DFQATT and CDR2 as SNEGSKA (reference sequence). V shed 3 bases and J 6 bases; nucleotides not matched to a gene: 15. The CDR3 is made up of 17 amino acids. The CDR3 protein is CSASPFSWTGSSGELFF. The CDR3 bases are TGCAGTGCTAGTCCTTTTAGTTGGACAGGGAGTTCCGGGGAGCTGTTTTTT.

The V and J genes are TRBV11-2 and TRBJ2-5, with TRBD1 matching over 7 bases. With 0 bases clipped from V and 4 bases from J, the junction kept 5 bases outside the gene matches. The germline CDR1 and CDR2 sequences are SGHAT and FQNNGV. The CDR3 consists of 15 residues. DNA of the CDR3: TGTGCCAGCAGCTTAGAGACAGGGAGTGGAGAGACCCAGTACTTC. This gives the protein CASSLETGSGETQYF.

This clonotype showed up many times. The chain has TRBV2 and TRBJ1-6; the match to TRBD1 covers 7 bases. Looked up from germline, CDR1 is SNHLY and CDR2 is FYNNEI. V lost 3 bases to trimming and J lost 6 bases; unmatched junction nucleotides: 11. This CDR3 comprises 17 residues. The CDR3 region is CASSDWGQQYFNSPLHF. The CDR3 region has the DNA TGTGCCAGCAGTGATTGGGGACAGCAATACTTTAATTCACCCCTCCACTTT.

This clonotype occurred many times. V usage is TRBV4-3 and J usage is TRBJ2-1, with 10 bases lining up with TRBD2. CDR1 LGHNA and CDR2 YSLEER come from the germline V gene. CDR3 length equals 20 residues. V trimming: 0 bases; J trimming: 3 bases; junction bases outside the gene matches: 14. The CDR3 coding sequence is TGCGCCAGCAGCCAAGATGGACTAGCGGTACTAAATCGGGTCTACAATGAGCAGTTCTTC. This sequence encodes CASSQDGLAVLNRVYNEQFF.

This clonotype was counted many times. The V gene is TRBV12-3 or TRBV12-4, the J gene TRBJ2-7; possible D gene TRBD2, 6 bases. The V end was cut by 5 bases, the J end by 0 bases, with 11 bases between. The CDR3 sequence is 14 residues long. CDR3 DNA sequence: TGTGCCAGCAGTGAAGCGGGCGACTCCTACGAGCAGTACTTC. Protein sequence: CASSEAGDSYEQYF.

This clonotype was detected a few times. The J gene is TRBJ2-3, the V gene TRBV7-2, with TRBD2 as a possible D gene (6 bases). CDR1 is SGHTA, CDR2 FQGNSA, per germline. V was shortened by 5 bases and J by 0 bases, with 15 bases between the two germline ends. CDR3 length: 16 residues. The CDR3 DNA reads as TGTGCCAGCAGCCGCCCCCTAGCGCCGAGCACAGATACGCAGTATTTT. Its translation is CASSRPLAPSTDTQYF.

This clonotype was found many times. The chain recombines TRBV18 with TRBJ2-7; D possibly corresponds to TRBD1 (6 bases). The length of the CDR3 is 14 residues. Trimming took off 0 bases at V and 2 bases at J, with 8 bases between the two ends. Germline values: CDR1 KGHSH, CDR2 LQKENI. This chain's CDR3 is CASSPPNRAYEQYF. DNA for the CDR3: TGTGCCAGCTCACCACCCAACAGGGCCTACGAGCAGTACTTC.

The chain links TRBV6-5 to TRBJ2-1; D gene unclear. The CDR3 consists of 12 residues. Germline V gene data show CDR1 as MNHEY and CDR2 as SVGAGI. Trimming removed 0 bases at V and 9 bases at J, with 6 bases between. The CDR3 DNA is TGTGCCAGCAGTTACTCAGACGGTGAGCAGTTCTTC. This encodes CASSYSDGEQFF.

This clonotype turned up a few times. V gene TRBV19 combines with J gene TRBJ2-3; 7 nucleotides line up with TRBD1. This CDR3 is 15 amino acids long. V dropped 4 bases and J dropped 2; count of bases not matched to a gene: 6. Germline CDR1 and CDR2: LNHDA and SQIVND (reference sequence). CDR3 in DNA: TGTGCCAGTAGTAGGGACAGAAGATCCACAGATACGCAGTATTTT. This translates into CASSRDRRSTDTQYF.

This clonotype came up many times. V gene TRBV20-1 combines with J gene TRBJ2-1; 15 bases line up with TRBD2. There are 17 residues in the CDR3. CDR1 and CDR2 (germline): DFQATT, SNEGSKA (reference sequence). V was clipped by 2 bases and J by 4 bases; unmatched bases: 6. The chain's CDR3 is CSARPGLAGGWYNEQFF. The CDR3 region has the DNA TGCAGTGCTAGACCCGGACTAGCGGGAGGGTGGTACAATGAGCAGTTCTTC.

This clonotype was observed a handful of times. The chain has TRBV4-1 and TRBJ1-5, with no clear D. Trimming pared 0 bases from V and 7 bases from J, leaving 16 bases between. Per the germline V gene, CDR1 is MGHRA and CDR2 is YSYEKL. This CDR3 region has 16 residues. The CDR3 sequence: CASSQDQPGLGQPQHF. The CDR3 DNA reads TGCGCCAGCAGCCAAGATCAGCCGGGTTTGGGGCAGCCCCAGCATTTT.

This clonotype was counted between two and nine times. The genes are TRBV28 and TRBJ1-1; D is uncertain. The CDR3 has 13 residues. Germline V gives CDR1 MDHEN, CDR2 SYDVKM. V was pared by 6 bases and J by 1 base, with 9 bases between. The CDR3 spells CASSWQSNTEAFF. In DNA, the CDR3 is TGTGCCAGCAGCTGGCAATCGAACACTGAAGCTTTCTTT.

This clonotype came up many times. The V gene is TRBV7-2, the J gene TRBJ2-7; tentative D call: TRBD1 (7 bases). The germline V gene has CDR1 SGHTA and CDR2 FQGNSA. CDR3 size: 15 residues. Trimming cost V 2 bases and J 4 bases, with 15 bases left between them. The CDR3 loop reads CASSLNQGGAYEQYF. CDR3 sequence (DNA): TGTGCCAGCAGCTTAAATCAGGGGGGAGCGTACGAGCAGTACTTC.